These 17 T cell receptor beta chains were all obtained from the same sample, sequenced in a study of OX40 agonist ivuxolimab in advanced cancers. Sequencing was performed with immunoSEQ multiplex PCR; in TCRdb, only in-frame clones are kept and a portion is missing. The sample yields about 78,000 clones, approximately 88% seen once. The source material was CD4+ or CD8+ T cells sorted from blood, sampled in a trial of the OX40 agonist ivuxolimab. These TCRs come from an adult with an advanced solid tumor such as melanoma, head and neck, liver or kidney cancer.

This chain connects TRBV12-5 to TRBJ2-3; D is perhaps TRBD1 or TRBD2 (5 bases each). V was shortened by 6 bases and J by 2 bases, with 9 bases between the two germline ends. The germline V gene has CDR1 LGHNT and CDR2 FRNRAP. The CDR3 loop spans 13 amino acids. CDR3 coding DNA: TGTGCTAGTGGGATGGGGGTCACAGATACGCAGTATTTT. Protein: CASGMGVTDTQYF.

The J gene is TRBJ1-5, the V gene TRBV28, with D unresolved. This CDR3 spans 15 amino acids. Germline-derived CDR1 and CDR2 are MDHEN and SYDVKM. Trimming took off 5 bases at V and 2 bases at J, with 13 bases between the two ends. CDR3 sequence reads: CASSKPGIGNQPQHF. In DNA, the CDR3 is TGTGCCAGCAGTAAACCGGGGATCGGCAATCAGCCCCAGCATTTT.

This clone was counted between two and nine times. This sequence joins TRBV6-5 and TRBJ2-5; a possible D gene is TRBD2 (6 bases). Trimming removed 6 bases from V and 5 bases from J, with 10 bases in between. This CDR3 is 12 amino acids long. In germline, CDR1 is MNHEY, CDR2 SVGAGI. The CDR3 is CASRVGRETQYF. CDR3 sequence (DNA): TGTGCCAGCAGGGTAGGGAGGGAGACCCAGTACTTC.

The chain's CDR3 is CASSFGLAGIDTQYF. Here the CDR3 DNA reads TGTGCCAGCAGCTTTGGGCTAGCGGGGATAGATACGCAGTATTTT. V gene TRBV7-9 combines with J gene TRBJ2-3, with 9 nucleotides matching TRBD2. V dropped 3 bases and J dropped 5; count of bases not matched to a gene: 6. Germline values: CDR1 SEHNR, CDR2 FQNEAQ (reference sequence). The CDR3 runs 15 residues.

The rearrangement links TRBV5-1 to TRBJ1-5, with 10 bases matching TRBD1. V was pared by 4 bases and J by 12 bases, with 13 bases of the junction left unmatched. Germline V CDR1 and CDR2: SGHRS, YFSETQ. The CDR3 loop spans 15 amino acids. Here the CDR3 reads CASSPGGTGANYQHF. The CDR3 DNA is TGCGCCAGCAGCCCTGGTGGGACAGGGGCAAATTACCAGCATTTT.

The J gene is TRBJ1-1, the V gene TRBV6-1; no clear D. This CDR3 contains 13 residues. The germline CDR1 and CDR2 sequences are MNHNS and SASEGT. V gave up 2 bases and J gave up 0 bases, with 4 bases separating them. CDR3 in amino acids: CASSETLNTEAFF. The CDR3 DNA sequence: TGTGCCAGCAGTGAAACGTTGAACACTGAAGCTTTCTTT.

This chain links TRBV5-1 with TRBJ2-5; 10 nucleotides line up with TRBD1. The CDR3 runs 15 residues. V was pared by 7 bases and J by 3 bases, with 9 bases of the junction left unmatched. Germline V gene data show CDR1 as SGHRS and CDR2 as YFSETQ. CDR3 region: CASSPGTGVEETQYF. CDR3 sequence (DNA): TGCGCCAGCTCACCGGGGACAGGGGTCGAAGAGACCCAGTACTTC.

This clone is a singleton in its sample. CDR3 sequence reads: CASSSRTDTQYF. The CDR3 nucleotides are TGTGCCAGCAGCTCTCGCACAGATACGCAGTATTTT. The rearrangement uses TRBV11-3 and TRBJ2-3; D gene uncertain. Trimming took 4 bases from V and 1 from J, leaving 3 bases between them. The germline CDR1 and CDR2 sequences are SGHNT and YENEEA. This CDR3 has 12 amino acids. The full variable domain, with the rest looked up from reference TRBV11-3 and TRBJ2-3, is EAGVVQSPRYKIIEKKQPVAFWCNPISGHNTLYWYLQNLGQGPELLIRYENEEAVDDSQLPKDRFSAERLKGVDSTLKIQPAELGDSAVYLCASSSRTDTQYFGPGTRLTVL.

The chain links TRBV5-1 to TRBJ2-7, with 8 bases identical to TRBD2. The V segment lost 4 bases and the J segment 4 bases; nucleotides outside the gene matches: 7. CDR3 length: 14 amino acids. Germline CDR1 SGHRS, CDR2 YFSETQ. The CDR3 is CASSRSGIPYEQYF. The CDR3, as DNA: TGCGCCAGCAGCCGTAGCGGGATTCCTTACGAGCAGTACTTC.

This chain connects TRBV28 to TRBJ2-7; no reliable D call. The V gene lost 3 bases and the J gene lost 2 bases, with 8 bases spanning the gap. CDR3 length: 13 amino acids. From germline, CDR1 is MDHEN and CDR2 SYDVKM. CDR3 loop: CASSFPGAYEQYF. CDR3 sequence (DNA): TGTGCCAGCAGTTTCCCCGGAGCCTACGAGCAGTACTTC.

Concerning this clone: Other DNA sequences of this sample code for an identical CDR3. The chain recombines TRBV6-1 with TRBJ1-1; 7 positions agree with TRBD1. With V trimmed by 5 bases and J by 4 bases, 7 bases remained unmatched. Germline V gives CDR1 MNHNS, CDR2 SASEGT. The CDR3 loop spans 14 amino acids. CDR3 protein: CASSRGGWGTEAFF. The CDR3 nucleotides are TGTGCCAGCAGTAGAGGGGGCTGGGGCACTGAAGCTTTCTTT.

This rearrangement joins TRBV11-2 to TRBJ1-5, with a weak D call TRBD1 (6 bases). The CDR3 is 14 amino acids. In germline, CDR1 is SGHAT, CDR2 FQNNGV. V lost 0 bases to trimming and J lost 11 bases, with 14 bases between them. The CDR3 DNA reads TGTGCCAGCAGCTTAGATCAGGGGATCGGAGCCCAGCATTTT. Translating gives CASSLDQGIGAQHF.

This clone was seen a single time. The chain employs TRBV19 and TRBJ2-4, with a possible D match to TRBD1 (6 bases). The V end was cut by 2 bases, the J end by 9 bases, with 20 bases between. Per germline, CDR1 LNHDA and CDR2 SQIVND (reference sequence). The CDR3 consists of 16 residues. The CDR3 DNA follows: TGTGCCAGTAGTATAAGTTTTAGGGGGAAAAATGGCATTCAGTACTTC. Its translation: CASSISFRGKNGIQYF.

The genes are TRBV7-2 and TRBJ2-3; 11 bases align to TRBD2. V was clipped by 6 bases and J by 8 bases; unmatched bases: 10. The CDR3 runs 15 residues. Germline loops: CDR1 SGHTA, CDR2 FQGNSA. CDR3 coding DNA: TGTGCCAGCAGTTTTAGCGGGAGGGCCCCAGGTACGCAGTATTTT. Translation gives CASSFSGRAPGTQYF.

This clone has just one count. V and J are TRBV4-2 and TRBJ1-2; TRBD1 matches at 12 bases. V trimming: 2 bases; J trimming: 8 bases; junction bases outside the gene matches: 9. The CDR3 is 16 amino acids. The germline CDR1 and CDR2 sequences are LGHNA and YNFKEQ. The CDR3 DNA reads TGTGCCAGCAGCCAACAGCTGGGACAGGGGGCGCGGGGCTACACCTTC. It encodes CASSQQLGQGARGYTF.

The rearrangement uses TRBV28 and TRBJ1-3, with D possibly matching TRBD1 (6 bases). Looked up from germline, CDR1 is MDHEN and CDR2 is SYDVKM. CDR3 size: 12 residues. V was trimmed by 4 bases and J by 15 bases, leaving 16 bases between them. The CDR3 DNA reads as TGTGCCAGCAGTTCACTGAGAGGGGGGGGATATTTT. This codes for CASSSLRGGGYF.

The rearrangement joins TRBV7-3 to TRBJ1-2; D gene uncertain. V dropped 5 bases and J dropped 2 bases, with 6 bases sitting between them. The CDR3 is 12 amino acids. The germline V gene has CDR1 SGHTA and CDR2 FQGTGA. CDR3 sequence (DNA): TGTGCCAGCAGCACATTGAACTATGGCTACACCTTC. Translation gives CASSTLNYGYTF.